The present T cell receptor beta chain was sequenced within a study of shared clonotypes between healthy human individuals. Study in general: Researchers assigned three CD4 naive, three CD4 memory, two CD8 naive and one CD8 memory plate to each donor. Study-level findings and limits: Sharing of clonotypes among donors was expected to vary with sequencing depth. As a rule, naive subsets had a larger estimated richness than memory subsets.

The method was immunoSEQ multiplex PCR; TCRdb's version includes in-frame clones alone and lacks a portion of them. The sample lists approximately 1.1 million clones, approximately 78% occurring once. Points on this clone: The target antigen is unknown.

Sequenced input: memory CD4+ T cells from PBMCs. Subset defined: CD45RA-negative fraction. This receptor was taken from a man between 18 and 29 years old in good health. Some clones in this sample may be carry-over from other donors' samples.

CDR3 in amino acids: CASSPFGRTNEKLFF. The CDR3 coding sequence is TGTGCCAGCAGTCCCTTCGGACGGACTAATGAAAAACTGTTTTTT. V is TRBV27 and J is TRBJ1-4, with D unclear. V was shortened by 5 bases and J by 2 bases, with 12 bases between the two germline ends. The CDR3 runs to 15 residues. Per the germline V gene, CDR1 is MNHEY and CDR2 is SMNVEV (reference sequence).